The 20 T cell receptor beta chains below come from one sample, sequenced in a study of blood T cell repertoires in COVID-19. Assay: immunoSEQ multiplex PCR; the TCRdb copy retains only in-frame clones and omits some. The sample lists around 250,000 clones, 85% to 90% seen once, with around 0.8% in the top ten. Material for sequencing was PBMCs or T cells enriched from blood (not recorded which). The source of these receptors is a man aged 45-65 years who had been exposed to COVID-19.

The gene calls are TRBV5-1 and TRBJ1-3, with TRBD1 matching 7 bases. J lost 0 bases, V lost 3 bases, and 6 bases had no gene match. CDR3 size: 16 residues. Looked up from germline, CDR1 is SGHRS and CDR2 is YFSETQ. CDR3 nucleotide sequence: TGCGCCAGCAGCTCCGGGACAGTCTTCTCTGGAAACACCATATATTTT. Its protein product is CASSSGTVFSGNTIYF.

This clone has a handful of counts. Additional DNA sequences in this sample encode the identical CDR3. The chain joins TRBV5-1 to TRBJ2-2; tentative D call: TRBD1 (6 bases). Germline assignment: CDR1 SGHRS and CDR2 YFSETQ. The CDR3 covers 13 residues. The V and J ends lost 2 bases and 7 bases respectively, with 9 bases between them. CDR3 nucleotides: TGCGCCAGCAGCTTAACAGGGAGCGGGGAGCTGTTTTTT. Protein product: CASSLTGSGELFF.

The chain uses TRBV18 and TRBJ2-1, with TRBD2 identical over 8 bases. The CDR3 extends over 15 amino acids. The V segment lost 5 bases and the J segment 7 bases; nucleotides outside the gene matches: 10. The germline V gene encodes CDR1 KGHSH and CDR2 LQKENI. CDR3 region: CASSDGRAIRNEQFF. In DNA form, the CDR3 reads TGTGCCAGCTCAGACGGGAGGGCCATAAGGAATGAGCAGTTCTTC.

This clone occurred once. The chain combines TRBV28 with TRBJ1-2; D possibly corresponds to TRBD1 (6 bases). The CDR3 runs 12 residues. Trimming left V 8 bases short and J 6 bases short, with 13 bases between. The germline V gene has CDR1 MDHEN and CDR2 SYDVKM. The CDR3 coding sequence is TGTGCCAGCGGACGGACAGAGCATGGCTACACCTTC. Translation gives CASGRTEHGYTF.

The gene calls are TRBV10-3 and TRBJ2-7, with D perhaps matching TRBD1 (6 bases). Between the trimmed V and J ends, which lost 8 bases and 4 bases, there was a span of 15 bases. The CDR3 is 13 residues long. CDR1 and CDR2 (germline): ENHRY, SYGVKD. CDR3 sequence (DNA): TGTGCCATCGGCCAGGGGTTGGGGTACGAGCAGTACTTC. Its translation is CAIGQGLGYEQYF.

The chain links TRBV28 to TRBJ1-2; 9 nucleotides match TRBD1. Trimming removed 4 bases from V and 10 bases from J; junction bases left unmatched: 7. Germline lookup yields CDR1 MDHEN and CDR2 SYDVKM. This CDR3 spans 13 amino acids. In nucleotides, the CDR3 is TGTGCCAGCAGTTCGGGCGGGACAGGGCACTACACCTTC. It encodes CASSSGGTGHYTF.

This rearrangement joins TRBV2 to TRBJ1-1, with 7 nucleotides matching TRBD1. The CDR3 has 13 amino acids. Germline CDR1 is SNHLY and CDR2 is FYNNEI. J was trimmed by 7 bases and V by 8 bases; bases with no gene match: 10. This CDR3 is CASGGQIKFEAFF. CDR3 bases: TGTGCCAGCGGGGGACAGATAAAATTTGAAGCTTTCTTT.

The rearrangement joins TRBV5-1 to TRBJ2-2; tentatively, D is TRBD2 (6 bases). Trimming pared 4 bases from V and 4 bases from J, leaving 14 bases between. There are 15 residues in the CDR3. Germline V gives CDR1 SGHRS, CDR2 YFSETQ. CDR3 sequence (DNA): TGCGCCAGCAGCCCGGTCCTCGGGAGCACCGGGGAGCTGTTTTTT. It is translated as CASSPVLGSTGELFF.

V usage is TRBV5-1 and J usage is TRBJ2-7, with 9 positions matching TRBD2. The CDR3 covers 15 residues. CDR1 is SGHRS and CDR2 is YFSETQ in the germline V gene. J lost 3 bases, V lost 0 bases, and 4 bases had no gene match. CDR3 in DNA: TGCGCCAGCAGCTTGGGGCCTAGCGGGAACTACGAGCAGTACGTC. Translated, it gives CASSLGPSGNYEQYV.

The V gene is TRBV5-1, the J gene TRBJ2-2; D is perhaps TRBD1 (5 bases). V was shortened by 2 bases and J by 1 base, with 6 bases between the two germline ends. Germline values: CDR1 SGHRS, CDR2 YFSETQ. CDR3 length: 14 residues. Written as DNA, the CDR3 is TGCGCCAGCAGCTTTGGACAGAACACCGGGGAGCTGTTTTTT. Translation gives CASSFGQNTGELFF. Complete variable domain (other parts from reference TRBV5-1 and TRBJ2-2): KAGVTQTPRYLIKTRGQQVTLSCSPISGHRSVSWYQQTPGQGLQFLFEYFSETQRNKGNFPGRFSGRQFSNSRSEMNVSTLELGDSALYLCASSFGQNTGELFFGEGSRLTVL.

The sample holds one count of this clone. The rearrangement uses TRBV19 and TRBJ1-2; a possible D gene is TRBD1 (5 bases). This CDR3 region has 17 residues. Per germline, CDR1 LNHDA and CDR2 SQIVND (reference sequence). V lost 1 base to trimming and J lost 4 bases, with 19 bases between them. In DNA form, the CDR3 reads TGTGCCAGTAGTATAGCTGCCAGGGTTGGTCGTGCCTATGGCTACACCTTC. Residues: CASSIAARVGRAYGYTF.

The V and J genes are TRBV5-1 and TRBJ1-4; 9 nucleotides line up with TRBD1. The CDR3 has 15 residues. Trimming at V came to 4 bases and at J to 7 bases, leaving 8 bases not matched to a gene. Germline CDR1 is SGHRS and CDR2 is YFSETQ. The DNA for the CDR3 is TGCGCCAGCAGCCCAGGGACAGGGCTGGGTGAAAAACTGTTTTTT. This codes for CASSPGTGLGEKLFF.

The chain employs TRBV5-4 and TRBJ2-3; 9 nucleotides match TRBD1. This CDR3 is built from 16 residues. The trim removed 4 bases at V and 3 bases at J, leaving 9 bases unmatched. Germline assignment: CDR1 SGHNT and CDR2 YYREEE (reference sequence). The CDR3 protein is CASSPTGGADTDTQYF. In DNA form, the CDR3 reads TGTGCCAGCAGCCCCACAGGGGGCGCGGATACAGATACGCAGTATTTT.

The genes are TRBV18 and TRBJ2-7; no clear D gene. CDR1 is KGHSH, CDR2 LQKENI, per germline. CDR3 length: 12 residues. V lost 5 bases, J lost 7 bases, and 12 bases lay in between. The CDR3 loop reads CASSSTYEEQYF. The CDR3 coding sequence is TGTGCCAGCTCATCGACTTATGAGGAGCAGTACTTC.

CDR3 in DNA: TGTGCCAGCAGACAGGGGTTCGAAGATACGCAGTATTTT. Translating gives CASRQGFEDTQYF. The J gene is TRBJ2-3, the V gene TRBV9, with 7 nucleotides matching TRBD1. CDR3 size: 13 residues. Germline V lookup: CDR1 SGDLS, CDR2 YYNGEE. V was clipped by 5 bases and J by 5 bases; unmatched bases: 5.

The rearrangement uses TRBV9 and TRBJ2-2, with 7 nucleotides matching TRBD1. CDR1 is SGDLS, CDR2 YYNGEE, per germline. The J segment lost 6 bases and the V segment lost 5 bases, leaving 7 bases of the junction unmatched. There are 14 residues in the CDR3. The CDR3 reads CASSSQGIAGELFF. CDR3 coding DNA: TGTGCCAGCAGTTCACAGGGGATCGCCGGGGAGCTGTTTTTT.

The chain combines TRBV10-1 with TRBJ2-2, with TRBD2 matching 10 bases. With 3 bases clipped from V and 6 bases from J, the junction kept 4 bases outside the gene matches. The CDR3 totals 15 residues. The V gene's germline CDR1 is WNHNN and CDR2 SYGVQD (reference sequence). The CDR3 bases are TGCGCCAGCAGTGAAGCGGGAGGGCCCGCCGGGGAGCTGTTTTTT. Protein product: CASSEAGGPAGELFF.

The V call is TRBV25-1, the J call TRBJ2-3; 10 bases agree with TRBD2. Losses at the gene ends were 2 bases for V and 0 bases for J; bases not matched to a gene: 2. This CDR3 region has 16 residues. Germline assignment: CDR1 MGHDK and CDR2 SYGVNS. This CDR3 reads CASSEGLADSTDTQYF. CDR3 in DNA: TGTGCCAGCAGTGAAGGACTAGCGGACAGCACAGATACGCAGTATTTT.

The rearrangement joins TRBV19 to TRBJ1-5; D perhaps matches TRBD1 (5 bases). V lost 4 bases, J lost 5 bases, and 15 bases lay in between. This CDR3 spans 15 amino acids. Germline CDR1 and CDR2: LNHDA and SQIVND (reference sequence). The DNA of the CDR3 is TGTGCCAGTAGTACTGGGGCCCGAACTTATCAGCCCCAGCATTTT. It encodes CASSTGARTYQPQHF.

CDR3 bases: TGCGCCAGCAGCTTCGAAGGGGGAGCCTACGAGCAGTACGTC. Translation gives CASSFEGGAYEQYV. J is TRBJ2-7 and V is TRBV5-1; D may be TRBD1 (6 bases). V lost 2 bases, J lost 2 bases, and 11 bases lay in between. Germline V gene lookup returns CDR1 SGHRS and CDR2 YFSETQ. CDR3 length: 14 residues.